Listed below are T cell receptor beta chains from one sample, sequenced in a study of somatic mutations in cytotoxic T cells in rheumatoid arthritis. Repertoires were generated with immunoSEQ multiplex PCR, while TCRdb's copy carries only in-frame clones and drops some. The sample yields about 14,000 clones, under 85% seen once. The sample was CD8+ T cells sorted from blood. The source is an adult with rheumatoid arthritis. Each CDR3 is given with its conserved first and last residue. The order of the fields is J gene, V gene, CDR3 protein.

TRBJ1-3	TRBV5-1	CASSLEAASGNTIYF
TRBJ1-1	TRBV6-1	CASSQGGDTEAFF
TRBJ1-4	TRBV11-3	CASSLDSGSELFF
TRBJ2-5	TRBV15	CATSRGRGRETQYF
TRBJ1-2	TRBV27	CASSFRDRGLDGYTF
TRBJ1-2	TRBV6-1	CASSERQGPFYGYTF
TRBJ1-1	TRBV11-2	CASSPRQVTEAFF
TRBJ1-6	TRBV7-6	CASRTGTENSPLHF
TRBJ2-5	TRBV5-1	CASSYPSGGRETQYF
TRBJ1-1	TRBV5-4	CASSSGTGLGAFF
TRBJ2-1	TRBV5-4	CASRPMYPAVPFDNEQFF
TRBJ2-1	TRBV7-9	CASSLWPAGASGNEQFF
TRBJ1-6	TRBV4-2	CASSQTGSSYNSPLHF
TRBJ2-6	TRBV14	CASSQEGFAGANVLTF
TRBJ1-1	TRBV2	CASSEVKTEAFF
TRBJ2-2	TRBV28	CASSFGSGANTGELFF
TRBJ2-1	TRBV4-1	CASSQEAGGFWNEQFF
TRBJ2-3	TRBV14	CASSHPLAWYTQYF
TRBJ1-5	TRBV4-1	CASSQGGQNDQPQHF
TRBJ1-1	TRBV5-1	CASSLGWTGNTEAFF
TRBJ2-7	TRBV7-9	CASSLSEGAYEQYF
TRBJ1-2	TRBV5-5	CASSLNRVDWDGYTF
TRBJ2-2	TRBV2	CASIPLQTGELFF
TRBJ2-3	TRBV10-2	CASSDVGLATDTQYF
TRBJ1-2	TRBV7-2	CASSLDRAHGYTF
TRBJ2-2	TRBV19	CASSIRTTNTGELFF
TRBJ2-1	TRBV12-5	CASGFGGREQFF
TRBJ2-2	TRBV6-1	CASYLPKGTGELFF
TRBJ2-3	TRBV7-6	CASSHRSGGGRDTQYF
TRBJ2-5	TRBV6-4	CASRDQVAPSVETQYF
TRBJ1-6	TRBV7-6	CASSSGQLASPLHF
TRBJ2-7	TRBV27	CASSNRAYEQYF
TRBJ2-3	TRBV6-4	CASSASVWVGRTDTQYF
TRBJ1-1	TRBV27	CASSLGSEAFF
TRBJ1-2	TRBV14	CASSQRDRGRDGYTF
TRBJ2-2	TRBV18	CASSPAHRGTNTGELFF
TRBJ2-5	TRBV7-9	CASSSSFRGETQYF
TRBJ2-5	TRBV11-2	CASSLSRAHDAYYQETQYF
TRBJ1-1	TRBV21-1	CASSNHRTGNTEAFF
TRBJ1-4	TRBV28	CASTKAVSNEKLFF
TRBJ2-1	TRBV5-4	CATRAWGQGVHEQFF
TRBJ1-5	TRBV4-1	CASSHTTGGGNQPQHF
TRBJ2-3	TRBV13	CASSYPSRADTQYF
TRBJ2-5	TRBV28	CASRPQGQGALETQYF
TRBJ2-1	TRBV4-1	CASSQAGDLYNEQFF
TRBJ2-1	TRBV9	CASSVDGGGEQFF